The text below deals with one TCR beta chain. The sample is drawn from a study of blood T cell repertoires in COVID-19. The V and J ends lost 1 base and 4 bases respectively, with 10 bases between them. The CDR3 has 14 residues. The V gene's germline CDR1 is SGHDN and CDR2 FVKESK. The repertoire was sequenced with immunoSEQ multiplex PCR; TCRdb's copy has only in-frame clones and lacks some. Among approximately 210,000 clones listed, about 85% were seen once. The rearrangement links TRBV14 to TRBJ2-5, with D uncertain. The receptor comes from a woman older than 75 with COVID-19, enrolled during active disease. Sequenced: peripheral blood. In DNA, the CDR3 is TGTGCCAGCAGCCAAGGAGCGAGGTCAGAGACCCAGTACTTC. Its protein is CASSQGARSETQYF.